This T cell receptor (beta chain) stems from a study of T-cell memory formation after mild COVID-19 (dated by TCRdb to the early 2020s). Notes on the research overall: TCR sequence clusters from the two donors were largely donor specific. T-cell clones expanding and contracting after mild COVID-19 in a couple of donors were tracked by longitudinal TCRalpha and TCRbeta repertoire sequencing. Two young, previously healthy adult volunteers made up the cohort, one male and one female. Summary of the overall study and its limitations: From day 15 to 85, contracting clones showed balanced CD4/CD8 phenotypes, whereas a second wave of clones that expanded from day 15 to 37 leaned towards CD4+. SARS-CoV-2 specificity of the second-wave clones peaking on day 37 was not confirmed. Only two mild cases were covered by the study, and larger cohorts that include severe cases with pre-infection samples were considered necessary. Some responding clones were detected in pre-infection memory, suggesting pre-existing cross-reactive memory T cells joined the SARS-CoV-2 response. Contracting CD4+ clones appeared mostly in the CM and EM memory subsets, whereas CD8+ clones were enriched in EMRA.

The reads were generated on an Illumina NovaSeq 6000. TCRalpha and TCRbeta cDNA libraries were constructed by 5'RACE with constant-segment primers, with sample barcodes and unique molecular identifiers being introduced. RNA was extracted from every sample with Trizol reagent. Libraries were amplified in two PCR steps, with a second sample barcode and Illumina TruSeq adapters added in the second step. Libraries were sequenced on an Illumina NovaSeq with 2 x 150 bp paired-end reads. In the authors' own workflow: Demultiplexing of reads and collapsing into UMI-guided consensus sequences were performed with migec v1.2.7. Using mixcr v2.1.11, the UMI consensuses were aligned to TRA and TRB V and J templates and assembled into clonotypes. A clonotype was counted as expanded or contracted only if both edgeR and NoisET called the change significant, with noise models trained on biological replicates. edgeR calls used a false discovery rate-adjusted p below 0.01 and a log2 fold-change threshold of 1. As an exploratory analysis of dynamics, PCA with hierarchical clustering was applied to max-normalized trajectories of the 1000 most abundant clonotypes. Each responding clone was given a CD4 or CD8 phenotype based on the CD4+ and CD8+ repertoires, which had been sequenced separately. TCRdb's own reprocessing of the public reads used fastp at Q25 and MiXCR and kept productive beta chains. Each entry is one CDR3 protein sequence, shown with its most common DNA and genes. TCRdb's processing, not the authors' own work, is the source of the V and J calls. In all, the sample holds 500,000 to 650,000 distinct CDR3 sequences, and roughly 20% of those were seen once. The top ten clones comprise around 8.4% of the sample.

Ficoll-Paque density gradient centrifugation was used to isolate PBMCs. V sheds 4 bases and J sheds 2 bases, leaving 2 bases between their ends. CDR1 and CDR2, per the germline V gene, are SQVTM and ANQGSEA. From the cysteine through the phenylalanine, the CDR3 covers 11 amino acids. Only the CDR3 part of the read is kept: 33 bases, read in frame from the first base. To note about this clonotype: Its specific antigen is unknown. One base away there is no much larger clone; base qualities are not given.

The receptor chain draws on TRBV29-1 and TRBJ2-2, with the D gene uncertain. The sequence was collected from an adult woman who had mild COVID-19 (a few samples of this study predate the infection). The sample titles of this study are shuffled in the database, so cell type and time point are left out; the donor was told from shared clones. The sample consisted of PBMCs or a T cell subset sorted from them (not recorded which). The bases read TGCAGCGTTGGAAACACCGGGGAGCTGTTTTTT. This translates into CSVGNTGELFF.